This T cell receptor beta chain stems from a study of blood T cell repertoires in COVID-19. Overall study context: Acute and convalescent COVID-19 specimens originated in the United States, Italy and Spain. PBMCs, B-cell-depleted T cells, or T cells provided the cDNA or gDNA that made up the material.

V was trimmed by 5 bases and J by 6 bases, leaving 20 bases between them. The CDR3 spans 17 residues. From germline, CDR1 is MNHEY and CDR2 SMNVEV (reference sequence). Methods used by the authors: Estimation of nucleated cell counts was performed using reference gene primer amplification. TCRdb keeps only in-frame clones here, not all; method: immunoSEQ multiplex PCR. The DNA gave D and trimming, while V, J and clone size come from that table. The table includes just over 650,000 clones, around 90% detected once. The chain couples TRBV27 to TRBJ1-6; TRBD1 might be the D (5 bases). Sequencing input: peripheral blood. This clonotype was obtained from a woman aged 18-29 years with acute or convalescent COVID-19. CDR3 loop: CASSPLGVPASNSPLHF. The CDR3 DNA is TGTGCCAGCAGTCCGCTAGGGGTCCCCGCCTCTAATTCACCCCTCCACTTT.